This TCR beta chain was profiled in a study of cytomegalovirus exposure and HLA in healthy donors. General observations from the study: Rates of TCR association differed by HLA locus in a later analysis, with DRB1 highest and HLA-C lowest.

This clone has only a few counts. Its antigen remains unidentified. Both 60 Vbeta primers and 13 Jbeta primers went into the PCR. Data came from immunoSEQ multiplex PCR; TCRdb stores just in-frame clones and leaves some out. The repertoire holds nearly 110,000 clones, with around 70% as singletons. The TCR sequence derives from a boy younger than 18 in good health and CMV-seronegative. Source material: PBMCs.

In nucleotides, the CDR3 is TGTGCCAGCAGACTCGGTTTCACCGGGGAGCTGTTTTTT. The encoded protein is CASRLGFTGELFF. The chain carries TRBV6-5 and TRBJ2-2; the D is unclear. Germline V CDR1 and CDR2: MNHEY, SVGAGI. Trimming pared 6 bases from V and 4 bases from J, leaving 9 bases between. The CDR3 is 13 amino acids.